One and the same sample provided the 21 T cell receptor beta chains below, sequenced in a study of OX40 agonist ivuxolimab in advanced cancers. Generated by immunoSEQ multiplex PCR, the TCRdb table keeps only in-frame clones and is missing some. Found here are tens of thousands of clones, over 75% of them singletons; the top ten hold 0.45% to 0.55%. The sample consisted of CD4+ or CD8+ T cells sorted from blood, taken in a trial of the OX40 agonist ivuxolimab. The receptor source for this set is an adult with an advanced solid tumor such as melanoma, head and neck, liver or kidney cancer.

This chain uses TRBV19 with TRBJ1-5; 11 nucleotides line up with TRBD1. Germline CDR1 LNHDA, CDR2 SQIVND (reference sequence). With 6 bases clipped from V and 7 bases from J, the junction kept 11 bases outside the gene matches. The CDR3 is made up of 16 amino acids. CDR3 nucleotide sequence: TGTGCCAGTAGCTCCAGGCTGGGGACAGGGGGGCAGCCCCAGCATTTT. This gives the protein CASSSRLGTGGQPQHF.

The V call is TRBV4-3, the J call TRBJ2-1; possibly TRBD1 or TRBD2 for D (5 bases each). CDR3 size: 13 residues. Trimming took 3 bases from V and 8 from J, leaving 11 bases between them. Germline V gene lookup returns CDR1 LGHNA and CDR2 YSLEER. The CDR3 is CASSHQGRDEQFF. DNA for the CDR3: TGCGCCAGCAGCCACCAGGGACGGGATGAGCAGTTCTTC.

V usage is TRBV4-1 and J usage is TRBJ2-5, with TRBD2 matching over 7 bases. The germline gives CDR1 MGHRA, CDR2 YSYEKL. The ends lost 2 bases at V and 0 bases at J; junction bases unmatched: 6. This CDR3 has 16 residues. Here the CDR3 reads CASSQPYRGDQETQYF. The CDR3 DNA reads TGCGCCAGCAGCCAACCCTACCGGGGGGACCAAGAGACCCAGTACTTC.

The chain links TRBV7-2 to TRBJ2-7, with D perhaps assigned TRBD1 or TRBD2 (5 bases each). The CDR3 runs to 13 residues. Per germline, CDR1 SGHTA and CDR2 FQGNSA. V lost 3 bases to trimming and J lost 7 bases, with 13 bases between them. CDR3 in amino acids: CASSFDRSGEQYF. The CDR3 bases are TGTGCCAGCAGCTTTGACAGATCGGGGGAGCAGTACTTC.

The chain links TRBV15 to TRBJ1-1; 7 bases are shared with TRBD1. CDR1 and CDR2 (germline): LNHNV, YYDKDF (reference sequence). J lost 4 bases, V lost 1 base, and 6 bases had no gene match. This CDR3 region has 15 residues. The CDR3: CATSRADRVSTEAFF. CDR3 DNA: TGTGCCACCAGCAGAGCTGACAGGGTATCCACTGAAGCTTTCTTT.

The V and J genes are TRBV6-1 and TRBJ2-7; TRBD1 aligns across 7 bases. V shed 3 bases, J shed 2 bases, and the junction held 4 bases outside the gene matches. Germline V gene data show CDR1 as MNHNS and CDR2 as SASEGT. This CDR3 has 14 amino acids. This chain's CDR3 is CASSDRGFTYEQYF. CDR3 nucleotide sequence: TGTGCCAGCAGTGACAGGGGGTTTACCTACGAGCAGTACTTC.

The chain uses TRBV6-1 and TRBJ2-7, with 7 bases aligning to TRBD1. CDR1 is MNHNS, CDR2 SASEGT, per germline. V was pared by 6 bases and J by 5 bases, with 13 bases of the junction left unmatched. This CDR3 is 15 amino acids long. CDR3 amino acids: CASSGWTGTRDEQYF. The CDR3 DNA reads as TGTGCCAGCAGCGGATGGACAGGCACTAGAGACGAGCAGTACTTC.

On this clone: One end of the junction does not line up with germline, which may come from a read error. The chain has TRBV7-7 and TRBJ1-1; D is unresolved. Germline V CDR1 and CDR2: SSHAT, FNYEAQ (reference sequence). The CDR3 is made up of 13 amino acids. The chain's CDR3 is CASSRTDGTEAFF. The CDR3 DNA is TGTGCTAGCAGTCGTACCGACGGCACTGAAGCTTTCTTT.

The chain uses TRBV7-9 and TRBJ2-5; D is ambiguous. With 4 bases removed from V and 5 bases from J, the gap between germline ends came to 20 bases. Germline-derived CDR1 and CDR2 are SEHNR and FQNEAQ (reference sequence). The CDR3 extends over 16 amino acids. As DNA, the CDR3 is TGTGCCAGCAGCTCCTCCCTACTGTCATCAAAGGAGACCCAGTACTTC. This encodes CASSSSLLSSKETQYF. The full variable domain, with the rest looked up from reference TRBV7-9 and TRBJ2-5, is DTGVSQNPRHKITKRGQNVTFRCDPISEHNRLYWYRQTLGQGPEFLTYFQNEAQLEKSRLLSDRFSAERPKGSFSTLEIQRTEQGDSAMYLCASSSSLLSSKETQYFGPGTRLLVL.

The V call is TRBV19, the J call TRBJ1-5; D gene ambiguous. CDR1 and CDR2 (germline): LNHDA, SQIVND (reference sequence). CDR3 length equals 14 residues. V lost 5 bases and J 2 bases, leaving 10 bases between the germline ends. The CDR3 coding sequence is TGTGCCAGTAGTGCTACTGGGGGCAATCAGCCCCAGCATTTT. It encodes CASSATGGNQPQHF.

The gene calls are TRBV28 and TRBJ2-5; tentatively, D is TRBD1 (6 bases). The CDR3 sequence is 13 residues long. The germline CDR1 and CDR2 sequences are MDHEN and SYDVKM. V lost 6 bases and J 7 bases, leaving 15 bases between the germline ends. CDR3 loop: CASSKQGLGTQYF. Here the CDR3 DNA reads TGTGCCAGCAGCAAACAGGGTTTGGGGACCCAGTACTTC.

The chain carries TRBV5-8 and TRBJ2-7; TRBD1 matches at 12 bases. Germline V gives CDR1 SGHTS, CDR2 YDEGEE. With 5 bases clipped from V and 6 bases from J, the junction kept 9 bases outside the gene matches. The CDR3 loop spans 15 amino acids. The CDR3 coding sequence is TGTGCCAGCAGAGCGCCGGGACAGGGGGCGATCGAGCAGTACTTC. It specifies CASRAPGQGAIEQYF.

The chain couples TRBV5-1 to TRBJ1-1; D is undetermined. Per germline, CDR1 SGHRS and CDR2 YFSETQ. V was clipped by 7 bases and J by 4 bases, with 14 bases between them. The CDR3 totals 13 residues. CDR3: CASQDAALTEAFF. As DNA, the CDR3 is TGCGCCAGCCAGGACGCGGCCCTCACTGAAGCTTTCTTT.

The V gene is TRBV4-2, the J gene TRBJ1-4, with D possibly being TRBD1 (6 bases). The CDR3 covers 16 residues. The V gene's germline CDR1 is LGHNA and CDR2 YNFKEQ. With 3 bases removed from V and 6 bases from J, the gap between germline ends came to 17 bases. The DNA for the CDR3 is TGTGCCAGCAGCCACGCCCGGGGGCAGGCTGATGAAAAACTGTTTTTT. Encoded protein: CASSHARGQADEKLFF.

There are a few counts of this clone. CDR3 DNA sequence: TGTGCCAGCAGCGCGACGACAGGGGTGAACACTGAAGCTTTCTTT. It is translated as CASSATTGVNTEAFF. V gene TRBV9 combines with J gene TRBJ1-1, with 8 bases lining up with TRBD1. V lost 3 bases, J lost 0 bases, and 4 bases stayed unmatched. CDR3 length equals 15 residues. The germline V gene encodes CDR1 SGDLS and CDR2 YYNGEE. The complete variable domain, with remaining parts taken from reference TRBV9 and TRBJ1-1, reads DSGVTQTPKHLITATGQRVTLRCSPRSGDLSVYWYQQSLDQGLQFLIQYYNGEERAKGNILERFSAQQFPDLHSELNLSSLELGDSALYFCASSATTGVNTEAFFGQGTRLTVV.

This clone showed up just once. The CDR3 bases are TGTGCCAGTTCCCTGACCAGGGTGGGAAGTGGCTACACCTTC. It specifies CASSLTRVGSGYTF. The chain uses TRBV6-5 and TRBJ1-2, with a weak D call TRBD1 (5 bases). The CDR3 is made up of 14 amino acids. Germline CDR1 and CDR2: MNHEY and SVGAGI. Trimming pared 9 bases from V and 7 bases from J, leaving 21 bases between.

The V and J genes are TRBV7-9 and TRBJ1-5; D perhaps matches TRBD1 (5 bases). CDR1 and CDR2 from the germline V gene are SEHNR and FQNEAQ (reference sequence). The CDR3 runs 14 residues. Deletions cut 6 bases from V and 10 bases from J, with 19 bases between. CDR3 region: CASSSTGDIVPQHF. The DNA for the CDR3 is TGTGCCAGCAGTTCTACAGGAGATATTGTACCCCAGCATTTT.

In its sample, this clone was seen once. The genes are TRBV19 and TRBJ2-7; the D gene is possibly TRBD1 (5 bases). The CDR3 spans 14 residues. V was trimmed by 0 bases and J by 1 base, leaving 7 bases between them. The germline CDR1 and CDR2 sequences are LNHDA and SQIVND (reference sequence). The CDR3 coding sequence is TGTGCCAGTAGTATAGATCGACAGTCCTACGAGCAGTACTTC. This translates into CASSIDRQSYEQYF.

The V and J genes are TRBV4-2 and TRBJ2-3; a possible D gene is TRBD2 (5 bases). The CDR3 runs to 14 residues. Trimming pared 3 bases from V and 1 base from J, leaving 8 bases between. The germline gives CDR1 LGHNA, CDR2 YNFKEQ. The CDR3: CASSQRRGTDTQYF. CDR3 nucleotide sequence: TGTGCCAGCAGCCAGCGGCGGGGCACAGATACGCAGTATTTT.

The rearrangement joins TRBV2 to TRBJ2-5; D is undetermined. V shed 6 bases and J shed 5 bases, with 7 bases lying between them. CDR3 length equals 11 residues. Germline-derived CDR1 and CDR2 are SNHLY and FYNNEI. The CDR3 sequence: CASSPTETQYF. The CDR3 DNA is TGTGCCAGCAGCCCGACCGAGACCCAGTACTTC.

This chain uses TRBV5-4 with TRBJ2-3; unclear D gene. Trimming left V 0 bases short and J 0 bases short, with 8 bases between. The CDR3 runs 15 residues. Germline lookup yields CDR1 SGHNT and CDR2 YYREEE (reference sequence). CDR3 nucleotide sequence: TGTGCCAGCAGCTTGGAGGCCGGGAGCACAGATACGCAGTATTTT. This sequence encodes CASSLEAGSTDTQYF.